This is a list of T cell receptor beta chains from one sample in a study of CD8+CD57+ T cells in acquired aplastic anemia. TCRdb redid the calling of the reads with MiXCR, one entry per CDR3 protein. Of 400,000 to 600,000 distinct CDR3 sequences listed, around 33% are singletons. Sequencing was carried out using sorted CD4+, CD8+, or CD8+CD57+ T cells (not recorded which) from PBMCs. The receptors derive from a human donor with aplastic anemia. The CDR3 runs from the conserved cysteine through the conserved F or W. D genes are given only for firm matches. The size entry is marked missing in some rows and otherwise reads once, few, many or a size class.

V gene	clone size	J gene	D gene	CDR3 protein	CDR3 DNA
TRBV11-2	.	TRBJ2-1	TRBD2	CASSSAPTSVLPNEQFF	TGTGCCAGCAGCTCCGCCCCGACTAGCGTATTACCCAATGAGCAGTTCTTC
TRBV5-1	.	TRBJ2-7	.	CASSPGAGSGNEQYF	TGCGCCAGCAGCCCCGGTGCAGGGTCCGGCAACGAGCAGTACTTC
TRBV5-6	.	TRBJ2-7	TRBD1	CASSRPYRDRTYEQYF	TGTGCCAGCAGCCGGCCATATAGGGACAGGACTTACGAGCAGTACTTC
TRBV19	.	TRBJ1-6	.	CASSRGREGSPLHF	TGTGCCAGTAGTAGGGGCAGGGAAGGCTCACCCCTCCACTTT
TRBV2	many	TRBJ2-7	.	CASSGLDGYEQYF	TGTGCCAGCAGTGGGCTGGACGGGTACGAGCAGTACTTC
TRBV19	.	TRBJ2-5	.	CASSPRVFETQYF	TGTGCCAGTAGTCCCAGGGTTTTCGAGACCCAGTACTTC
TRBV12-3/TRBV12-4	.	TRBJ2-7	.	CASSSRTANSYEQYF	TGTGCCAGCAGTTCCAGGACAGCTAACTCCTACGAGCAGTACTTC
TRBV19	many	TRBJ2-7	TRBD1	CASSMPGQTYEQYF	TGTGCCAGTAGTATGCCGGGACAGACCTACGAGCAGTACTTC
TRBV20-1	few	TRBJ2-1	TRBD2	CTKGLAYEQFF	TGCACTAAGGGACTAGCATATGAGCAGTTCTTC
TRBV29-1	once	TRBJ1-2	.	CSAGDNSGNTF	TGCAGCGCCGGGGACAACTCTGGAAACACCTTC
TRBV10-3	.	TRBJ1-1	.	CASSEFRPGGVAFF	TGTGCCAGCAGTGAATTCAGGCCGGGGGGGGTGGCTTTCTTT
TRBV19	.	TRBJ2-3	TRBD2	CASSTSGDDEDTQYF	TGTGCCAGTAGTACTAGCGGGGACGATGAAGATACGCAGTATTTT
TRBV2	.	TRBJ1-2	.	CASRIIQGGGYTF	TGTGCCAGCAGAATAATACAGGGAGGCGGCTACACCTTC
TRBV7-6	many	TRBJ2-1	TRBD1	CASSLTGQGYNEQFF	TGTGCCAGCAGCTTAACTGGACAGGGGTACAATGAGCAGTTCTTC
TRBV30	.	TRBJ1-5	TRBD1	CAWSGQGHQPQHF	TGTGCCTGGAGTGGACAGGGGCATCAGCCCCAGCATTTT
TRBV14	few	TRBJ2-7	.	CASSQVEASYEQYF	TGTGCCAGCAGCCAAGTTGAGGCCAGCTACGAGCAGTACTTC
TRBV19	few	TRBJ2-1	TRBD1	CASKGTGSYNEQFF	TGTGCCAGTAAAGGGACAGGGTCCTACAATGAGCAGTTCTTC
TRBV15	.	TRBJ1-2	TRBD1	CATSRGQGARGYTF	TGTGCCACCAGCAGGGGACAGGGGGCGCGCGGCTACACCTTC
TRBV5-1	many	TRBJ1-2	.	CASSLTDGYGYTF	TGCGCCAGCAGCCTAACTGACGGTTATGGCTACACCTTC
TRBV10-3	.	TRBJ1-5	.	CAISGPRGYSNQPQHF	TGTGCCATCAGTGGTCCCAGGGGATATAGCAATCAGCCCCAGCATTTT
TRBV2	many	TRBJ1-5	.	CASSELQNSQPQHF	TGTGCCAGCAGTGAATTACAGAATAGTCAGCCCCAGCATTTT
TRBV2	many	TRBJ1-2	.	CASSEFSGYGYTF	TGTGCCAGCAGTGAATTCTCGGGTTACGGCTACACCTTC
TRBV6-1	.	TRBJ2-5	TRBD2	CASSEESGGTQETQYF	TGTGCCAGCAGTGAAGAAAGCGGGGGGACCCAAGAGACCCAGTACTTC
TRBV19	.	TRBJ2-1	TRBD2	CASSPGLAVEQFF	TGTGCCAGTAGTCCCGGACTAGCGGTTGAGCAGTTCTTC
TRBV6-9	few	TRBJ1-5	TRBD1	CASSYSKPGQGYQPQHF	TGTGCCAGCAGTTATTCGAAGCCGGGACAGGGATATCAGCCCCAGCATTTT
TRBV5-6	.	TRBJ2-3	.	CASSLGIAGTDTQYF	TGTGCCAGCAGCTTGGGGATAGCGGGCACAGATACGCAGTATTTT
TRBV24-1	many	TRBJ2-6	TRBD2	CATSDASGSGANVLTF	TGTGCCACCAGTGATGCTAGCGGATCTGGGGCCAACGTCCTGACTTTC
TRBV5-5	many	TRBJ1-2	.	CASSLVYRATGYTF	TGTGCCAGCAGCTTGGTGTACAGGGCGACTGGCTACACCTTC
TRBV7-9	many	TRBJ2-7	TRBD1	CASSLWTGGFDEQYF	TGTGCCAGCAGCCTATGGACAGGGGGCTTCGACGAGCAGTACTTC